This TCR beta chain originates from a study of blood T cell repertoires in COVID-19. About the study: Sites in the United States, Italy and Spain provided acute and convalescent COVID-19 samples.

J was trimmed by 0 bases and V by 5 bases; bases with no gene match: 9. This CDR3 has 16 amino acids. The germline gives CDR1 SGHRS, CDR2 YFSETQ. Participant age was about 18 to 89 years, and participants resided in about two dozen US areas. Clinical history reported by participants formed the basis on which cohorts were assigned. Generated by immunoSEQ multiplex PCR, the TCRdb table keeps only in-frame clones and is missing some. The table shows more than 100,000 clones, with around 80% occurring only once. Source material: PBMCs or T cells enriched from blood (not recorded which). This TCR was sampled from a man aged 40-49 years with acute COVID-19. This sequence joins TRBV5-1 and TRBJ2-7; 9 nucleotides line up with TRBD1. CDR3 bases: TGCGCCAGCAGAGATCCGGGACAGGGACCCTCCTACGAGCAGTACTTC. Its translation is CASRDPGQGPSYEQYF.